This record covers a single TCR beta chain. The antigen is undetermined. This CDR3 contains 15 residues. The V and J ends lost 7 bases and 7 bases, in that order; junction bases with no gene match: 10. The germline V gene encodes CDR1 SEHNR and CDR2 FQNEAQ (reference sequence). TCRdb's table, derived via immunoSEQ multiplex PCR, lists solely in-frame clones and lacks some. The sample shows about 140,000 clones, 65% to 85% of them seen only once. About 2 micrograms of genomic DNA (from cryopreserved PBMCs) were used for TCR beta libraries. These data come from a study of cytotoxic CD8 clonotypes in ibrutinib-treated CLL. Study-wide results and limits: Clonotypes that were public were uncommon, and they contracted or stayed stable on treatment.

The chain uses TRBV7-9 and TRBJ2-2; TRBD1 matches 9 bases. This sample comprised PBMCs, obtained after 36 months of ibrutinib treatment. The TCR sequence derives from a human donor with chronic lymphocytic leukemia. The DNA of the CDR3 is TGTGCCAGCACCGTCGGGACAGGGTCTAACGGGGAGCTGTTTTTT. It codes for CASTVGTGSNGELFF. The variable domain in full, with the rest retrieved from reference TRBV7-9 and TRBJ2-2, is DTGVSQNPRHKITKRGQNVTFRCDPISEHNRLYWYRQTLGQGPEFLTYFQNEAQLEKSRLLSDRFSAERPKGSFSTLEIQRTEQGDSAMYLCASTVGTGSNGELFFGEGSRLTVL.